This T cell receptor beta chain was documented in a study of cytomegalovirus exposure and HLA in healthy donors. Study as a whole: Sequencing of 150 million to 200 million T cells in an earlier analysis found some 100 million unique TCR beta sequences. The study, taken as a whole, reports: Earlier findings revealed that most TCR beta V segments proved productive either about 87% or about 30% of the time. Researchers counted around 170 TCR beta chains as cytomegalovirus-associated. Apart from CMV serostatus, no immune exposure information was available.

PCR involved 60 Vbeta and 13 Jbeta primers. The data were produced by immunoSEQ multiplex PCR, yet TCRdb's version contains in-frame clones alone and is incomplete. The repertoire holds about 190,000 clones, with roughly four fifths as singletons. Points on this clone: Its matching antigen is unknown.

Germline loops: CDR1 MDHEN, CDR2 SYDVKM. V was shortened by 1 base and J by 2 bases, with 9 bases between the two germline ends. This CDR3 spans 14 amino acids. Sequencing used PBMCs. V is TRBV28 and J is TRBJ2-7; the D is unclear. The sequence derives from a man in his late teens or twenties in good health and CMV-seronegative. The DNA of the CDR3 is TGTGCCAGCAGTTTATCTCCTACCACCTACGAGCAGTACTTC. Translation: CASSLSPTTYEQYF.